This T cell receptor beta chain was obtained from a study of shared clonotypes between healthy human individuals. About the research overall: CD4 naive and memory got three plates each, CD8 naive two, CD8 memory one.

The study drew its donors from healthy HIV-negative adults without recent acute infections or vaccinations. In replicate PCRs of sorted subsets, around 200 ng DNA, approximately 32,000 T cell genomes, was used. Method: immunoSEQ multiplex PCR; TCRdb's copy keeps in-frame clones and lacks some. The data show roughly 640,000 clones, with 97% seen just once and about 0.057% held by the top ten. The CDR3 runs to 15 residues. Trimming removed 7 bases from V and 0 bases from J, with 10 bases in between. Germline CDR1 LNHDA, CDR2 SQIVND (reference sequence). The chain recombines TRBV19 with TRBJ2-6; D ambiguous. This clonotype was obtained from a woman aged 25 to 39 in good health. Sequenced: naive CD4+ T cells sorted from blood. Subset of the sample: CD45RA+ positively selected. The CDR3 here is CASTTPSSGANVLTF. The CDR3 DNA reads as TGTGCCAGTACGACGCCAAGCTCTGGGGCCAACGTCCTGACTTTC.